The 8 T cell receptor beta chains reported below all come from one sample, sequenced in a study of OX40 agonist ivuxolimab in advanced cancers. The repertoire was sequenced with immunoSEQ multiplex PCR; TCRdb's copy has only in-frame clones and lacks some. The repertoire holds about 50,000 clones, with 80% to 95% as singletons. This material consisted of CD4+ or CD8+ T cells sorted from blood, taken in a trial of the OX40 agonist ivuxolimab. These receptors came from an adult with an advanced solid tumor such as melanoma, head and neck, liver or kidney cancer.

This clone appeared once. The J gene is TRBJ2-7, the V gene TRBV13, with D perhaps given as TRBD1 or TRBD2 (5 bases each). The CDR3 contains 13 residues. CDR1 PRHDT and CDR2 FYEKMQ come from the germline V gene (reference sequence). The V end lost 5 bases, the J end lost 0 bases, and 8 bases lay between the germline ends. Here the CDR3 reads CASSTGPSYEQYF. The CDR3 DNA follows: TGTGCCAGCAGCACGGGGCCCTCCTACGAGCAGTACTTC. The variable domain in full, completed from reference TRBV13 and TRBJ2-7, reads AAGVIQSPRHLIKEKRETATLKCYPIPRHDTVYWYQQGPGQDPQFLISFYEKMQSDKGSIPDRFSAQQFSDYHSELNMSSLELGDSALYFCASSTGPSYEQYFGPGTRLTVT.

CDR3 loop: CASSAQFLAKNIQYF. CDR3 in DNA: TGTGCCAGCAGTGCCCAGTTCCTAGCCAAAAACATTCAGTACTTC. The gene calls are TRBV6-1 and TRBJ2-4; D is ambiguous. CDR1 is MNHNS and CDR2 is SASEGT in the germline V gene. This CDR3 region has 15 residues. Trimming shortened V by 4 bases and J by 0 bases, and 10 bases separated the two germline ends.

The rearrangement joins TRBV25-1 to TRBJ2-5, with 8 bases matching TRBD2. Germline loops: CDR1 MGHDK, CDR2 SYGVNS. The CDR3 is 15 residues long. V lost 7 bases to trimming and J lost 5 bases; unmatched junction nucleotides: 12. CDR3 DNA: TGTGCCAGCAATTCCCGGGGGGGTCCGCGGGAGACCCAGTACTTC. Its translation is CASNSRGGPRETQYF.

This chain links TRBV6-1 with TRBJ2-7; 7 bases line up with TRBD2. V was pared by 2 bases and J by 4 bases, with 8 bases of the junction left unmatched. This CDR3 has 15 amino acids. The germline gives CDR1 MNHNS, CDR2 SASEGT. CDR3 DNA: TGTGCCAGCAGTGAACCCCCGGGGGGAGGGTACGAGCAGTACGTC. Its protein product is CASSEPPGGGYEQYV.

CDR3 region: CASSLTGSSSGEQYV. CDR3 nucleotide sequence: TGCGCCAGCAGCTTGACAGGATCTTCGAGTGGCGAGCAGTACGTC. The rearrangement links TRBV5-1 to TRBJ2-7; perhaps TRBD1 as D (5 bases). V lost 1 base and J lost 6, with 17 bases in between. Germline CDR1 and CDR2: SGHRS and YFSETQ. The CDR3 is 15 residues long.

This clone has a handful of counts. The chain links TRBV15 to TRBJ1-6, with a tentative D call TRBD1 (5 bases). The CDR3 runs to 13 residues. The V gene's germline CDR1 is LNHNV and CDR2 YYDKDF (reference sequence). V was trimmed by 5 bases and J by 8 bases, leaving 10 bases between them. CDR3 residues: CATSYDSDSPLHF. CDR3 nucleotide sequence: TGTGCCACCAGCTACGACAGTGATTCACCCCTCCACTTT.

The chain employs TRBV9 and TRBJ1-6; a weak D match, TRBD1 (6 bases). With 3 bases removed from V and 5 bases from J, the gap between germline ends came to 9 bases. Germline CDR1 and CDR2: SGDLS and YYNGEE. The CDR3 length is 14 residues. CDR3 loop: CASSAAGDNSPLHF. In nucleotides, the CDR3 is TGTGCCAGCAGCGCAGCAGGGGATAATTCACCCCTCCACTTT.

The CDR3 here is CAWSERGNTEAFF. The CDR3 DNA reads TGTGCCTGGAGTGAACGCGGGAACACTGAAGCTTTCTTT. V usage is TRBV30 and J usage is TRBJ1-1; no firm D call. Looked up from germline, CDR1 is GTSNPN and CDR2 is SVGIG (reference sequence). The CDR3 is 13 residues long. Trimming took 1 base from V and 1 from J, leaving 7 bases between them.